These 31 T cell receptor beta chains originate from one sample sequenced in a study of blood T cell repertoires in COVID-19. The table came from immunoSEQ multiplex PCR; TCRdb's copy has only in-frame clones and leaves some out. This sample has 150,000 to 200,000 clones, with around 73% found just once. The sequenced material came from PBMCs or T cells enriched from blood (not recorded which). The receptors shown here come from a woman between 50 and 59 years old who had recovered from COVID-19.

V is TRBV5-1 and J is TRBJ2-1; D is perhaps TRBD1 (6 bases). V was shortened by 5 bases and J by 0 bases, with 9 bases between the two germline ends. Germline V lookup: CDR1 SGHRS, CDR2 YFSETQ. CDR3 size: 14 residues. The chain's CDR3 is CASSTGNSYNEQFF. The DNA for the CDR3 is TGCGCCAGCAGTACAGGGAACTCCTACAATGAGCAGTTCTTC.

This sequence joins TRBV24-1 and TRBJ2-3; TRBD1 matches at 9 bases. The CDR3 runs to 15 residues. Trimming took 4 bases from V and 4 from J; bases not matched to a gene: 5. Germline V lookup: CDR1 KGHDR, CDR2 SFDVKD. The CDR3 DNA reads as TGTGCCACCAGTGAACGAGGGACAGGGTCAGATACGCAGTATTTT. Its translation is CATSERGTGSDTQYF.

J is TRBJ2-1 and V is TRBV2; tentative D call: TRBD2 (7 bases). The CDR3 loop spans 14 amino acids. The V end lost 11 bases, the J end lost 0 bases, and 14 bases lay between the germline ends. Per the germline V gene, CDR1 is SNHLY and CDR2 is FYNNEI. The CDR3, as DNA: TGTGCCGGGGGGGCGGTGAGCTCCTACAATGAGCAGTTCTTC. Its translation is CAGGAVSSYNEQFF.

CDR3 protein: CASSQDSPGAWGGYTF. The CDR3 coding sequence is TGTGCCAGCAGCCAAGATAGTCCAGGGGCTTGGGGAGGCTACACCTTC. V is TRBV3-1 (or the pseudogene TRBV3-2) and J is TRBJ1-2; D might be TRBD1 (6 bases). The CDR3 has 16 amino acids. Germline CDR1 and CDR2: LGHDT and YNNKEL (reference sequence). V gave up 0 bases and J gave up 8 bases, with 19 bases separating them.

This clone was seen a few times. The chain joins TRBV7-9 to TRBJ1-2; no clear D. Germline V lookup: CDR1 SEHNR, CDR2 FQNEAQ (reference sequence). The V and J ends lost 2 bases and 6 bases respectively, with 10 bases between them. CDR3 length: 13 residues. CDR3 protein: CASSLPYSNGYTF. The CDR3 bases are TGTGCCAGCAGCTTACCCTACTCTAATGGCTACACCTTC.

This clone has a single count. DNA of the CDR3: TGTGCCAGCAGGGCACTAGCGGGAGGGCCGAACACAGATACGCAGTATTTT. Translation gives CASRALAGGPNTDTQYF. V and J are TRBV27 and TRBJ2-3; 13 bases fit TRBD2. Germline V gene data show CDR1 as MNHEY and CDR2 as SMNVEV (reference sequence). After removal of 6 bases from V and 2 bases from J, the junction contained 8 bases not matched to a gene. The CDR3 length is 17 residues.

The chain combines TRBV5-1 with TRBJ2-3; D gene uncertain. Germline V gene data show CDR1 as SGHRS and CDR2 as YFSETQ. This CDR3 contains 14 residues. The V end was cut by 4 bases, the J end by 6 bases, with 15 bases between. CDR3 loop: CASSQTRTEDTQYF. CDR3 nucleotide sequence: TGCGCCAGCAGCCAGACGAGAACGGAGGATACGCAGTATTTT.

CDR3 loop: CASSSGGTGQPQHF. Written as DNA, the CDR3 is TGTGCCAGCAGTTCCGGAGGGACCGGACAGCCCCAGCATTTT. The chain combines TRBV28 with TRBJ1-5; maybe TRBD1 (5 bases). CDR1 is MDHEN, CDR2 SYDVKM, per germline. With 4 bases removed from V and 7 bases from J, the gap between germline ends came to 14 bases. The length of the CDR3 is 14 residues. Using reference TRBV28 and TRBJ1-5 for the parts outside the CDR3, the full variable domain is DVKVTQSSRYLVKRTGEKVFLECVQDMDHENMFWYRQDPGLGLRLIYFSYDVKMKEKGDIPEGYSVSREKKERFSLILESASTNQTSMYLCASSSGGTGQPQHFGDGTRLSIL.

The V and J genes are TRBV27 and TRBJ2-1; weak D call: TRBD2 (5 bases). The CDR3 totals 15 residues. Germline CDR1 is MNHEY and CDR2 is SMNVEV (reference sequence). The V end was cut by 11 bases, the J end by 5 bases, with 22 bases between. The DNA of the CDR3 is TGTGCCGGCCTCTCTTCGGGGTGGGGTGACAATGAGCAGTTCTTC. Encoded protein: CAGLSSGWGDNEQFF.

This clone was counted many times. The genes are TRBV19 and TRBJ2-1, with a possible D match to TRBD2 (5 bases). The V gene lost 5 bases and the J gene lost 6 bases, with 17 bases spanning the gap. The CDR3 is 15 residues long. From germline, CDR1 is LNHDA and CDR2 SQIVND (reference sequence). The CDR3 DNA sequence: TGTGCCAGTAGTCTTTGGACTCGCAGCTTCAATGAGCAGTTCTTC. This gives the protein CASSLWTRSFNEQFF.

The chain employs TRBV5-5 and TRBJ2-3, with 9 positions matching TRBD2. Germline CDR1 reads SGHKS; CDR2 reads YYEKEE (reference sequence). The CDR3 consists of 15 residues. V shed 0 bases, J shed 5 bases, and the junction held 4 bases outside the gene matches. The CDR3 here is CASSLVPAGGDTQYF. The CDR3 DNA follows: TGTGCCAGCAGCTTGGTACCAGCGGGAGGAGATACGCAGTATTTT.

The V and J genes are TRBV7-6 and TRBJ2-7, with TRBD2 identical over 7 bases. The germline V gene has CDR1 SGHVS and CDR2 FNYEAQ. Unmatched junction bases numbered 1, after V lost 4 bases and J lost 1 base. The CDR3 has 13 amino acids. CDR3 sequence (DNA): TGTGCCAGCAGCTCGGGGGGATCCTACGAGCAGTACTTC. As protein: CASSSGGSYEQYF.

The chain is built from TRBV10-3 and TRBJ2-6; the match to TRBD1 covers 7 bases. The CDR3 covers 15 residues. Germline V lookup: CDR1 ENHRY, CDR2 SYGVKD. Trimming cost V 11 bases and J 0 bases; bases outside gene matches: 7. This chain's CDR3 is CAATGVSSGANVLTF. In DNA, the CDR3 is TGTGCCGCAACAGGGGTGAGCTCTGGGGCCAACGTCCTGACTTTC.

J is TRBJ2-4 and V is TRBV2; 8 bases are shared with TRBD1. Unmatched junction bases numbered 5, after V lost 6 bases and J lost 1 base. CDR3 length: 15 amino acids. Germline CDR1 SNHLY, CDR2 FYNNEI. In DNA form, the CDR3 reads TGTGCCAGCAGCGCGGACAGGGCGGCCAAAAACATTCAGTACTTC. It encodes CASSADRAAKNIQYF.

This clone is a singleton in its sample. Here the CDR3 DNA reads TGTGCCAGTAATCCTCGTCGGGACAGGAATGAAAAACTGTTTTTT. This encodes CASNPRRDRNEKLFF. The chain combines TRBV19 with TRBJ1-4, with 8 bases identical to TRBD1. J was trimmed by 5 bases and V by 7 bases; bases with no gene match: 9. Germline V CDR1 and CDR2: LNHDA, SQIVND (reference sequence). The CDR3 loop spans 15 amino acids.

V is TRBV5-1 and J is TRBJ2-1; D call uncertain. The CDR3 spans 15 residues. With 4 bases removed from V and 5 bases from J, the gap between germline ends came to 16 bases. Germline lookup yields CDR1 SGHRS and CDR2 YFSETQ. The CDR3 region has the DNA TGCGCCAGCAGCCCCGGTGGTACGGAGAACAATGAGCAGTTCTTC. Amino acid sequence: CASSPGGTENNEQFF.

The rearrangement links TRBV5-4 to TRBJ1-3, with a possible D match to TRBD1 (5 bases). The CDR3 runs to 15 residues. Germline V CDR1 and CDR2: SGHNT, YYREEE (reference sequence). Trimming took 0 bases from V and 2 from J, leaving 9 bases between them. The CDR3 DNA reads as TGTGCCAGCAGCTTGGCGGGGGTCCCTGGAAACACCATATATTTT. Residues: CASSLAGVPGNTIYF.

CDR3 loop: CASSFARSNTEAFF. CDR3 coding DNA: TGTGCCAGCAGCTTCGCCAGGTCGAACACTGAAGCTTTCTTT. V gene TRBV7-2 combines with J gene TRBJ1-1; D gene ambiguous. Deletions cut 3 bases from V and 1 base from J, with 9 bases between. The CDR3 consists of 14 residues. The germline V gene encodes CDR1 SGHTA and CDR2 FQGNSA.

The V call is TRBV5-6, the J call TRBJ1-4; TRBD1 is a possible D gene (5 bases). Between the trimmed V and J ends, which lost 0 bases and 8 bases, there was a span of 8 bases. Per germline, CDR1 SGHDT and CDR2 YYEEEE. The CDR3 runs to 13 residues. The CDR3 loop reads CASSLDRTEKLFF. For the CDR3, the DNA is TGTGCCAGCAGCTTGGATCGGACAGAAAAACTGTTTTTT.

This clone was detected only once. The gene calls are TRBV9 and TRBJ1-4, with D unresolved. There are 16 residues in the CDR3. V was trimmed by 3 bases and J by 7 bases, leaving 19 bases between them. CDR1 is SGDLS and CDR2 is YYNGEE in the germline V gene. The CDR3 DNA reads as TGTGCCAGCAGCGCCGGGGTCCGGATCGATGGTGAAAAACTGTTTTTT. It yields the protein CASSAGVRIDGEKLFF.

This clone was observed once. This rearrangement joins TRBV9 to TRBJ2-7; no reliable D call. CDR3 size: 14 residues. V lost 1 base and J 0 bases, leaving 8 bases between the germline ends. Germline lookup yields CDR1 SGDLS and CDR2 YYNGEE. CDR3 coding DNA: TGTGCCAGCAGCGTAACCCCGAGCTCCTACGAGCAGTACTTC. It is translated as CASSVTPSSYEQYF.

The rearrangement joins TRBV2 to TRBJ1-5; D remains ambiguous. CDR1 SNHLY and CDR2 FYNNEI come from the germline V gene. V was clipped by 5 bases and J by 0 bases, with 29 bases between them. This CDR3 has 21 residues. This CDR3 reads CASSQVSSYLPGGFSNQPQHF. The CDR3 DNA follows: TGTGCCAGCAGTCAGGTATCGTCTTATCTCCCAGGTGGGTTTAGCAATCAGCCCCAGCATTTT.

The V and J genes are TRBV19 and TRBJ1-5, with 10 bases identical to TRBD1. V was pared by 7 bases and J by 4 bases, with 7 bases of the junction left unmatched. The CDR3 has 15 amino acids. The germline V gene encodes CDR1 LNHDA and CDR2 SQIVND (reference sequence). The CDR3 loop reads CASTTAGQGNQPQHF. The DNA of the CDR3 is TGTGCCAGTACCACCGCGGGACAGGGGAATCAGCCCCAGCATTTT.

The chain carries TRBV24-1 and TRBJ2-3, with 11 bases that match TRBD2. Losses at the gene ends were 7 bases for V and 2 bases for J; bases not matched to a gene: 4. CDR1 and CDR2 (germline): KGHDR, SFDVKD. This CDR3 comprises 15 residues. The CDR3 protein is CATSLAGGLTDTQYF. Here the CDR3 DNA reads TGTGCCACCAGCCTAGCGGGAGGACTCACAGATACGCAGTATTTT.

This chain links TRBV12-3 or TRBV12-4 with TRBJ1-2; the match to TRBD1 covers 8 bases. J was trimmed by 8 bases and V by 4 bases; bases with no gene match: 6. This CDR3 contains 13 residues. CDR3 DNA: TGTGCCAGCAGTTCCTTGGACAGGGCAGGCTACACCTTC. Translated: CASSSLDRAGYTF.

V usage is TRBV4-1 and J usage is TRBJ2-3, with a possible D match to TRBD2 (6 bases). The CDR3 is 16 amino acids. V shed 4 bases and J shed 2 bases, with 16 bases lying between them. Germline values: CDR1 MGHRA, CDR2 YSYEKL. The CDR3 DNA reads TGCGCCAGCAGCCGCCTTCGACTAGGGCACACAGATACGCAGTATTTT. It specifies CASSRLRLGHTDTQYF.

This chain connects TRBV19 to TRBJ1-5; D might be TRBD1 (5 bases). The CDR3 contains 13 residues. The germline V gene has CDR1 LNHDA and CDR2 SQIVND (reference sequence). With 5 bases removed from V and 3 bases from J, the gap between germline ends came to 8 bases. In DNA form, the CDR3 reads TGTGCCAGTAGTGGCAGGGTCAATCAGCCCCAGCATTTT. Its translation is CASSGRVNQPQHF.

In this sample, this clone turned up a few times. CDR3 loop: CASSSGGDTEAFF. The CDR3 DNA is TGTGCCAGCAGCTCTGGGGGGGACACTGAAGCTTTCTTT. The gene calls are TRBV7-3 and TRBJ1-1, with D perhaps matching TRBD1 (5 bases). The CDR3 sequence is 13 residues long. The germline gives CDR1 SGHTA, CDR2 FQGTGA. Trimming removed 4 bases from V and 3 bases from J, with 9 bases in between.

This clone has more than one count but fewer than ten. The genes are TRBV5-4 and TRBJ2-7, with 7 bases lining up with TRBD2. Germline CDR1 and CDR2: SGHNT and YYREEE (reference sequence). The CDR3 is 12 amino acids. The trim removed 9 bases at V and 2 bases at J, leaving 5 bases unmatched. The CDR3 reads CATGLEPYEQYF. The CDR3 nucleotides read TGTGCCACAGGACTAGAGCCCTACGAGCAGTACTTC.

The chain carries TRBV12-3 or TRBV12-4 and TRBJ2-7; no clear D gene. The CDR3 sequence is 12 residues long. Deletions cut 6 bases from V and 4 bases from J, with 10 bases between. Written as DNA, the CDR3 is TGTGCCAGCAGCTCAGGTGGATACGAGCAGTACTTC. Translating gives CASSSGGYEQYF.

This clone was seen a single time. The genes are TRBV3-1 (or the pseudogene TRBV3-2) and TRBJ2-1, with D perhaps TRBD2 (7 bases). CDR3 length: 20 amino acids. Germline V CDR1 and CDR2: LGHDT, YNNKEL (reference sequence). Trimming left V 1 base short and J 4 bases short, with 26 bases between. The chain's CDR3 is CASSQGGGGRGSRWYNEQFF. As DNA, the CDR3 is TGTGCCAGCAGCCAAGGAGGGGGTGGGCGCGGGAGTCGTTGGTACAATGAGCAGTTCTTC.